This T cell receptor (beta chain) was observed in a study of T cell responses to AZD1222 COVID-19 vaccine. This clone was observed a handful of times. Its antigen is unknown. Study-level findings and limits: Targets within unmutated variant regions were reportedly found for nearly half of spike-specific TCRs. Possibly, clonal diversity was underestimated; donors were largely white British and included more females. AZD1222 recipients seropositive at baseline numbered only 6 or 7. The study found vaccine-associated CD4 TCRs spanning spike, dominant at 160-218 and 743-854.

The V end was cut by 0 bases, the J end by 3 bases, with 11 bases between. The CDR3 contains 16 residues. Looked up from germline, CDR1 is MGHRA and CDR2 is YSYEKL. Some clones are missing from TCRdb's copy, which holds only in-frame ones; the method was immunoSEQ multiplex PCR. The repertoire holds about 78,000 clones, with around 90% as singletons. The chain carries TRBV4-1 and TRBJ2-2; D possibly uses TRBD1 or TRBD2 (6 bases each). Source: peripheral blood, taken on day 0 of MenACWY control vaccination. This TCR was sampled from an adult in good health. CDR3 region: CASSQEVGGHTGELFF. In DNA, the CDR3 is TGCGCCAGCAGCCAAGAAGTGGGGGGCCACACCGGGGAGCTGTTTTTT.